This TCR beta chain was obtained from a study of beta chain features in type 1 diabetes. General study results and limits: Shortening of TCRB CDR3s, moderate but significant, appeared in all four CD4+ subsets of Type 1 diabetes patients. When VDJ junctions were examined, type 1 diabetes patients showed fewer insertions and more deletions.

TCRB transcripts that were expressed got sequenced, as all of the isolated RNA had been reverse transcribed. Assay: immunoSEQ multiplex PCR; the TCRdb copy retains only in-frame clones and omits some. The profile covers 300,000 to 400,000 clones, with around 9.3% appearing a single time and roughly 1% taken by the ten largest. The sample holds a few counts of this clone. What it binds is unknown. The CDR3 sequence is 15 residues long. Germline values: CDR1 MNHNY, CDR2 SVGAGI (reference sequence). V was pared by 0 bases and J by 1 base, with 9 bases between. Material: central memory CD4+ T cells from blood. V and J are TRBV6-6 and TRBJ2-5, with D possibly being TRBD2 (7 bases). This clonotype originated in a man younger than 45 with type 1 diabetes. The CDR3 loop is CASSYSAGAQETQYF. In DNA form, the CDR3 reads TGTGCCAGCAGTTACTCCGCGGGGGCCCAAGAGACCCAGTACTTC.